The present T cell receptor (beta chain) was sequenced within a study of OX40 agonist ivuxolimab in advanced cancers. At the level of the whole study: The costimulatory receptor OX40 (CD134) was targeted by ivuxolimab, a fully human IgG2 agonistic monoclonal antibody. Intravenous ivuxolimab was administered to patients every 2 weeks at six dose levels: 0.01, 0.1, 0.3, 1.5, 3 and 10 mg/kg. Of the approximately 53 patients in dose escalation, 19 had hepatocellular carcinoma, about 15 had melanoma, 9 had renal cell carcinoma and 9 had head and neck cancer. The dose-escalation cohort was 82.7% male with a mean age of roughly 60 years, ranging from 23 to 79. Patients were allowed to have had prior anti-PD-1, anti-PD-L1 or anti-CTLA-4 therapy, and approximately 40% of the dose-escalation patients had been treated with checkpoint inhibitors. Partial responses occurred in three dose-escalation patients, of whom one had hepatocellular carcinoma and two had cutaneous melanoma. Peripheral TCRbeta sequencing was intended to test whether TCR sequence diversity was altered and clonal T-cell expansion was caused by ivuxolimab. The paper reports the monotherapy dose-escalation portion (N = 52 patients) of the phase I ivuxolimab trial. Broad study findings and their caveats: Clonal expansion of both CD4+ and CD8+ blood T cells was observed from baseline to week 6 at doses 0.1 to 3.0 mg/kg. Low levels of normalized T-cell clonal expansion were also seen in some patients who did not respond. On average, CD8+ T cells showed more expanded clones than CD4+ T cells after ivuxolimab. Which antigens the clonally expanded peripheral T cells were specific for was not determined. In the 0.1-3.0 mg/kg groups, partial responders were among the patients with the lowest normalized peripheral clonal expansion, particularly in CD8+ T cells.

To sequence the TCRbeta CDR3 region, genomic DNA was isolated from the sorted cells. TCRbeta CDR3 regions were sequenced using the immunoSEQ Assay. In TCRdb, the immuneACCESS table is reduced to in-frame sequences with V and J assigned. These tables do not hold every clone; where another copy was compared, an unresolved V gene accounts for under half, and the others remain unexplained. The sample yields roughly 120,000 clones; less than 95% were counted once. The leading ten clones occupy roughly 0.8% of the sample. Concerning this clone itself: Its antigen remains unidentified. No base quality information exists; no much larger clone differs at one position.

Patients with autoimmune disease history or receiving systemic immunosuppression were excluded from the trial. Peripheral blood for TCR sequencing was collected from all dose cohorts at baseline, on cycle 4 day 1, and on cycle 7 day 1. Samples were obtained from an open-label, multicenter, first-in-human phase I dose-escalation trial of ivuxolimab. Adults with locally advanced or metastatic melanoma, renal cell carcinoma, hepatocellular carcinoma or head and neck squamous cell carcinoma were enrolled in the trial. CD4+ and CD8+ T cells were sorted separately from peripheral blood before TCR sequencing. CDR1 MGHDK and CDR2 SYGVNS are derived from the germline V gene. Including the terminal cysteine and phenylalanine, the CDR3 comprises 15 residues. Only the CDR3 DNA stays, 45 bases, in frame from base 1. V is trimmed back by 5 bases and J by 2 bases, and the junction contains 4 bases that no gene match accounts for.

The material was CD4+ or CD8+ T cells sorted from blood, obtained in a trial of the OX40 agonist ivuxolimab. The TCR was taken from an adult with an advanced solid tumor such as melanoma, head and neck, liver or kidney cancer. The chain is assembled from TRBV25-1 and TRBJ2-3, with TRBD2 identical over 10 junction bases. The DNA sequence follows: TGTGCCAGCAGTCCTGGACTAGCGGTCACAGATACGCAGTATTTT. This codes for CASSPGLAVTDTQYF.